This T cell receptor (beta chain) was recorded in a study of cytomegalovirus exposure and HLA in healthy donors. Whole-study results and caveats: It was likely that a cluster of highly shared sequence variants was a sequencing artifact. Associated with HLA alleles at 0.05 false discovery rate in a later analysis were fewer than 20,000 TCR beta sequences.

As to this clone: Its antigen is unknown.

The study ran its PCR with 60 Vbeta and 13 Jbeta primers. How the authors handled the data: Some 11 million of the 80 million or so unique TCR beta chains counted in a later analysis were shared. TCRdb's copy holds only in-frame clones and misses some; the assay was immunoSEQ multiplex PCR. That table supplies the V and J calls and clone size; D and trimming were determined from the DNA. The sample includes about 200,000 clones, approximately 78% of them seen just once. The CDR3 sequence is 15 residues long. The germline V gene has CDR1 SGDLS and CDR2 YYNGEE. V lost 5 bases to trimming and J lost 0 bases; unmatched junction nucleotides: 3.

The chain has TRBV9 and TRBJ2-3, with 10 positions matching TRBD2. What was sequenced was PBMCs. This receptor was taken from a middle-aged woman in good health and CMV-seronegative. In nucleotides, the CDR3 is TGTGCCAGCAGTTTGACTAGCGGGAGCACAGATACGCAGTATTTT. It yields the protein CASSLTSGSTDTQYF.